Only a few counts were recorded for the clone carrying this TCR beta chain. Its antigen remains unknown. The data belong to a study of shared clonotypes between healthy human individuals. General study results and limits: For sorted subsets, rarefaction showed incomplete sequencing despite large depth. The authors sampled blood alone, and tissue repertoires likely differ. Compared with memory subsets, naive subsets generally had larger estimated richness.

The V gene's germline CDR1 is SGHTA and CDR2 FQGNSA. The CDR3 is 11 amino acids. V was cut by 1 base and J by 7 bases, with 4 bases left in between. The authors loaded around 190 ng DNA, some 32,000 T cell genomes, into sorted-subset replicate PCRs. Generated by immunoSEQ multiplex PCR, the TCRdb table keeps only in-frame clones and is missing some. This table holds about 2 million clones, 85% to 95% found once. This TCR was sampled from a man between 18 and 29 years old in good health. The chain employs TRBV7-2 and TRBJ1-1; D unclear. The sample consisted of naive CD4+ T cells sorted from blood. Subset reported: CD45RA+ positively selected. The CDR3, as DNA: TGTGCCAGCAGCTTAGTAAATGAAGCTTTCTTT. It is translated as CASSLVNEAFF.